This T cell receptor (beta chain) was retrieved from a study of shared clonotypes between healthy human individuals. As handled by the study authors: Because ImmunoSEQ provided only junction sequences with no quality scores, the filtering differed. The assay was immunoSEQ multiplex PCR, and TCRdb's table has in-frame clones only and misses some. V, J and clone size reflect that table, while D and trimming were determined from the DNA. The table lists approximately 1.9 million clones, around 95% of them singletons. Naive CD8 cells comprised CD45RO-negative, CCR7-positively selected cells, excluding terminally differentiated effector memory CD45RA+ cells. Caucasian adults living in Nashville, Tennessee, provided all samples. CDR1 LGHNA and CDR2 YSLEER come from the germline V gene. Losses at the gene ends were 3 bases for V and 4 bases for J; bases not matched to a gene: 2. The CDR3 sequence is 15 residues long.

The TCR was taken from a man younger than 30 in good health. Some clones in this sample may be carry-over from other donors' samples. The sample was naive CD8+ T cells from PBMCs. The chain joins TRBV4-3 to TRBJ2-1; TRBD1 agrees at 11 bases. In DNA, the CDR3 is TGCGCCAGCAGCCACGGACAGGGGGCTTACAATGAGCAGTTCTTC. It specifies CASSHGQGAYNEQFF.